Sequencing of this T cell receptor beta chain was carried out in a study of T-cell reconstitution after alpha-beta-depleted transplantation in children (dated by TCRdb to 2015 to 2016). Background for the entire study: Using TCR repertoire profiling, the study followed T-cell immune reconstitution in a quantitative way in children after TCRalphabeta/CD19-depleted allogeneic hematopoietic cell transplantation.

The meaning of the sample's treatment or condition label: allogeneic hematopoietic cell transplantation with graft depleted of TCRalphabeta T cells and CD19 B cells. The children who served as transplant recipients had been given grafts of TCRalphabeta/CD19-depleted allogeneic hematopoietic cells. A distance of 11 bases separates the germline ends of V and J, which lose 4 bases and 8 bases respectively. Taken from cysteine to phenylalanine, the CDR3 has 12 residues. The retained sequence is limited to the CDR3, 36 bases, with the frame set at the first base. As encoded in the germline V gene, CDR1 is SNHLY while CDR2 is FYNNEI. This clonotype was picked up many times. Its antigen is not yet known. Per-nucleotide qualities are absent, and no much larger clonotype sits a single base away. Results and caveats for the whole study, not just this receptor: About two months after transplant, the apparently early recovery of alphabetaT-cell counts reportedly depended on just several hundred clones that had expanded rapidly and came from non-depleted graft cells. In some patients, the high TCRbeta diversity seen at day 60 was put down to recipient T cells and intrathymic progenitors that had survived conditioning. The frequencies of hyperexpanded clones fell over the following months, and after one year, T-cell counts and TCRbeta diversity were mostly attributed to newly produced T cells.

The library was produced with PCR. Sequencing instrument: Illumina HiSeq 2500. TCR library preparation used molecular barcoding, with unique molecular identifiers applied to normalize quantification of the TCRbeta repertoire. The public reads were reanalyzed by TCRdb: fastp trimming at Q25, MiXCR alignment, in-frame beta chains only. All rows with the same CDR3 protein become a single entry with the most common DNA and genes. Within this sample are about 980,000 distinct CDR3 sequences, with around 30% of them counted one time only. The ten largest clones take up about 28% of the sample. The sequence is built from TRBV2 and TRBJ1-1; the D gene remains uncertain. The sequence was obtained from a boy less than two years old who had a stem cell transplant for SCID, so the T cells may come from the graft donor. The source material was PBMCs, mostly from graft donor cells, sampled 360 days after TCRalphabeta/CD19-depleted stem cell transplant. The CDR3 in this case is CASSGMGSEAFF. The DNA reads TGTGCCAGCAGTGGGATGGGATCCGAAGCTTTCTTT. When the CDR3 is completed using the reference TRBV2 and TRBJ1-1 genes on either side, the full variable domain is EPEVTQTPSHQVTQMGQEVILRCVPISNHLYFYWYRQILGQKVEFLVSFYNNEISEKSEIFDDQFSVERPDGSNFTLKIRSTKLEDSAMYFCASSGMGSEAFFGQGTRLTVV.